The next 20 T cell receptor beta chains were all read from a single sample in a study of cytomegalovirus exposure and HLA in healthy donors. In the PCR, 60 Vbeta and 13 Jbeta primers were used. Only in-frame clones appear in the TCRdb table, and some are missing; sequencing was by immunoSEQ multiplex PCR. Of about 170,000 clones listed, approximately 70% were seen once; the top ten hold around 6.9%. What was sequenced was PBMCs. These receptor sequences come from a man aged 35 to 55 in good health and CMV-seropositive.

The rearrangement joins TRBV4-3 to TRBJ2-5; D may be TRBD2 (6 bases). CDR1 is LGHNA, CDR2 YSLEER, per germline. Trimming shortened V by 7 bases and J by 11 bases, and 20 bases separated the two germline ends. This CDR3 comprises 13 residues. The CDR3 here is CASTGERGKKQYF. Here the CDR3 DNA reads TGCGCCAGCACGGGCGAACGGGGGAAGAAGCAGTACTTC.

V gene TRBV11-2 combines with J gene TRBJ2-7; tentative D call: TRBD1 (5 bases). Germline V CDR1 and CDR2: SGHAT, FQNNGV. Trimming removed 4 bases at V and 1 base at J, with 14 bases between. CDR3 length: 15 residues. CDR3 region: CASSSGLTVSYEQYF. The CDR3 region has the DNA TGTGCCAGCAGCTCCGGATTGACAGTATCCTACGAGCAGTACTTC.

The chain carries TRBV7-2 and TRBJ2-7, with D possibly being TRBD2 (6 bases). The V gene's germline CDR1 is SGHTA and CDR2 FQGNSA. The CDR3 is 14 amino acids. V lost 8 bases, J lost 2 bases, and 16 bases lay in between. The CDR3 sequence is CASSSGTGTYEQYF. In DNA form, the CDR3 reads TGTGCCAGCTCCTCCGGGACTGGCACCTACGAGCAGTACTTC.

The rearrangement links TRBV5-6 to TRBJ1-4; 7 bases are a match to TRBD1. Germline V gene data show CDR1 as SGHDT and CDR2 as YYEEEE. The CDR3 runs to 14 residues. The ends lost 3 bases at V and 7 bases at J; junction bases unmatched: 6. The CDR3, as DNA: TGTGCCAGCAGCTCACAGGGGATCGGTGAAAAACTGTTTTTT. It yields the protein CASSSQGIGEKLFF.

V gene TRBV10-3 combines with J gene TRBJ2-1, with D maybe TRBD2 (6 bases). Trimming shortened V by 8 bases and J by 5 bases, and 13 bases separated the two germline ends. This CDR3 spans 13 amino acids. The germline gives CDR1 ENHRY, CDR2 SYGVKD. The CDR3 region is CAIHGRENNEQFF. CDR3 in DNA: TGTGCCATCCACGGGAGAGAAAACAATGAGCAGTTCTTC.

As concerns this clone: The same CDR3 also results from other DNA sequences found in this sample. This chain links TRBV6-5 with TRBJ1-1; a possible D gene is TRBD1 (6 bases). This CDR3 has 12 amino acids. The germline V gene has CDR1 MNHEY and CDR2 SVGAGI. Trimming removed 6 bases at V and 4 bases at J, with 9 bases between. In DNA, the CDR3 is TGTGCCAGCAGGCAAGGGGGCACTGAAGCTTTCTTT. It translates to CASRQGGTEAFF.

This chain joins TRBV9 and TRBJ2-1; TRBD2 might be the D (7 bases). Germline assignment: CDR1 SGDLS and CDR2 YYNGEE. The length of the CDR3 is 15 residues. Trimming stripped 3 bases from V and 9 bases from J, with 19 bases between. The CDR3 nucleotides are TGTGCCAGCAGCGCCGGGGGGCCCTCGGGAGGTGAGCAGTTCTTC. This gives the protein CASSAGGPSGGEQFF.

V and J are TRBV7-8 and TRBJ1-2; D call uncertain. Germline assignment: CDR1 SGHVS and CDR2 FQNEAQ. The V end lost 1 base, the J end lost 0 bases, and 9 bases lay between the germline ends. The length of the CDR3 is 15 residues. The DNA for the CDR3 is TGTGCCAGCAGCTTAGAGTTCGGAGCTAACTATGGCTACACCTTC. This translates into CASSLEFGANYGYTF.

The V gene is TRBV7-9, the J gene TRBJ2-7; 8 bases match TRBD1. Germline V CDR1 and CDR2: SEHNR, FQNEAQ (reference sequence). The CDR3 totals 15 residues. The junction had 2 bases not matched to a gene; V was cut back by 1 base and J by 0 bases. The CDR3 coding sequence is TGTGCCAGCAGCTTAGGGGACAGGAACTCCTACGAGCAGTACTTC. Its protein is CASSLGDRNSYEQYF.

The CDR3 here is CASSQDGTDLNEQFF. In DNA, the CDR3 is TGCGCCAGCAGCCAAGATGGGACAGATCTGAATGAGCAGTTCTTC. The J gene is TRBJ2-1, the V gene TRBV4-3, with 7 bases identical to TRBD1. Germline V gene data show CDR1 as LGHNA and CDR2 as YSLEER. Germline trimming cut 0 bases from V and 7 bases from J; bases unmatched to any gene: 6. The CDR3 spans 15 residues.

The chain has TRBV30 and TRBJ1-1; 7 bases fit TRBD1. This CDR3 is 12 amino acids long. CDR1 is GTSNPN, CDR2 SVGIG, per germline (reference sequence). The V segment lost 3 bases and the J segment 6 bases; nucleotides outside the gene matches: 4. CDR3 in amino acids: CAWSAGGSEAFF. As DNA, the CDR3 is TGTGCCTGGAGCGCAGGGGGTTCTGAAGCTTTCTTT.

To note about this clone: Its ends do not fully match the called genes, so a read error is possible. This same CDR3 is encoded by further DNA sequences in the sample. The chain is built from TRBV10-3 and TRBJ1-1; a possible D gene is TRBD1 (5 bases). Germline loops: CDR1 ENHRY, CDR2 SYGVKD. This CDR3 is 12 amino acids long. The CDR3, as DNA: TGTGCCATTAGACAGAAGAACACTGAAGCCTTCTTT. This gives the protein CAIRQKNTEAFF.

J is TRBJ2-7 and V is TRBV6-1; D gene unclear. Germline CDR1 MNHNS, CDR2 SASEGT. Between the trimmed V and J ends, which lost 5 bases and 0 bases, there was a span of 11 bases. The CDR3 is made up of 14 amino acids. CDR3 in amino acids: CASSSTPGSYEQYF. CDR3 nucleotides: TGTGCCAGCAGTTCAACTCCAGGCTCCTACGAGCAGTACTTC.

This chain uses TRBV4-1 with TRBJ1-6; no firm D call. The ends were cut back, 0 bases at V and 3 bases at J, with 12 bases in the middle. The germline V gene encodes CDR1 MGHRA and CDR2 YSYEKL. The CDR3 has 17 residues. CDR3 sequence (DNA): TGCGCCAGCAGCCAAGAAATAGGCAGGCGCTATAATTCACCCCTCCACTTT. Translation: CASSQEIGRRYNSPLHF.

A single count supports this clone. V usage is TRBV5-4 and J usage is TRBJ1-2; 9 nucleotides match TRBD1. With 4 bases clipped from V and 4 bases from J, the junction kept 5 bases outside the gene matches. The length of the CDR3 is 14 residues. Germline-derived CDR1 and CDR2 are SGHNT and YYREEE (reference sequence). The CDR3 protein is CASSQGDRVYGYTF. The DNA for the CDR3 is TGTGCCAGCAGCCAAGGGGACAGGGTCTATGGCTACACCTTC.

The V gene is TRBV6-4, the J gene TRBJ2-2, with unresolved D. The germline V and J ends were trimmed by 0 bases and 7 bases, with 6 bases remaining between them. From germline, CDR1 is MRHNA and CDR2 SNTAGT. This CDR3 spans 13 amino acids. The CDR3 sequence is CASSDSYLGELFF. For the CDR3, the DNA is TGTGCCAGCAGTGACTCCTATCTCGGGGAGCTGTTTTTT.

The CDR3 DNA sequence: TGCGCCAGCAGCGTCGAGACAGGGGGGGACACCGGGGAGCTGTTTTTT. Encoded protein: CASSVETGGDTGELFF. The chain joins TRBV5-1 to TRBJ2-2; 9 nucleotides agree with TRBD1. V dropped 4 bases and J dropped 3; count of bases not matched to a gene: 7. CDR1 and CDR2 (germline): SGHRS, YFSETQ. The CDR3 runs 16 residues.

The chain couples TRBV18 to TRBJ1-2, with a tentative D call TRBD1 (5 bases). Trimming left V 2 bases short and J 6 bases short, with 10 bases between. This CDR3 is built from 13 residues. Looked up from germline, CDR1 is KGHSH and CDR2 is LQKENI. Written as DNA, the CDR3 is TGTGCCAGCTCACCAGGGGGGGGAGATGGCTACACCTTC. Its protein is CASSPGGGDGYTF. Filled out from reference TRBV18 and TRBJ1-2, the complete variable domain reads NAGVMQNPRHLVRRRGQEARLRCSPMKGHSHVYWYRQLPEEGLKFMVYLQKENIIDESGMPKERFSAEFPKEGPSILRIQQVVRGDSAAYFCASSPGGGDGYTFGSGTRLTVV.

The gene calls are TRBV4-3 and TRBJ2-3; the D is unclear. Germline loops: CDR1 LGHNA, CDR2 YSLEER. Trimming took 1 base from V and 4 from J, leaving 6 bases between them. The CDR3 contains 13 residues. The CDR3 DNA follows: TGCGCCAGCAGCCAAGGTCCCTCAGATACGCAGTATTTT. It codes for CASSQGPSDTQYF.

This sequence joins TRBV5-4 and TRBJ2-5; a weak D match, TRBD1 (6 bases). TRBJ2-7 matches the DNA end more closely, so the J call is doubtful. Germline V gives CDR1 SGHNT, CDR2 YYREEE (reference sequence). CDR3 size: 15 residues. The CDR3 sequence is CASSSGQSLAYEQYF. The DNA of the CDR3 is TGTGCCAGCAGCTCCGGACAGTCTCTTGCCTACGAGCAGTACTTC.